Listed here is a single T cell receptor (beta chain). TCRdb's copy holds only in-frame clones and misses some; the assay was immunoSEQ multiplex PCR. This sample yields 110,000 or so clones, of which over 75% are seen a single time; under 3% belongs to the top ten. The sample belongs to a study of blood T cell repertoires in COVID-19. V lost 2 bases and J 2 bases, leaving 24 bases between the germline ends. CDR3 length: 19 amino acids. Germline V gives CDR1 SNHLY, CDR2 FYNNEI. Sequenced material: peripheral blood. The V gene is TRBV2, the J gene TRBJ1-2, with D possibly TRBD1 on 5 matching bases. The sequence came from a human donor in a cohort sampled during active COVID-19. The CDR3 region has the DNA TGTGCCAGCAGTGAATTCGGGGCGGGGCTCGCAGGAGCAAACTATGGCTACACCTTC. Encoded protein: CASSEFGAGLAGANYGYTF.